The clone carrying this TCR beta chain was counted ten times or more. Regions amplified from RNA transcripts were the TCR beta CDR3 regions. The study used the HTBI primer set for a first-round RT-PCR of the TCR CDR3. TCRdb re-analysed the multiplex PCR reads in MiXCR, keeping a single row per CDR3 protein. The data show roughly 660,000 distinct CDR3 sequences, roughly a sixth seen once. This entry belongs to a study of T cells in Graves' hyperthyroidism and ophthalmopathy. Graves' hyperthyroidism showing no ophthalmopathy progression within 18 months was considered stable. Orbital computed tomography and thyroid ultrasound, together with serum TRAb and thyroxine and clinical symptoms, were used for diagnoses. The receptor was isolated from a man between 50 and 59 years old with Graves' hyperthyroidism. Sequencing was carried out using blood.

The CDR3 nucleotides are TGTGCCAGCAGCCCTCCCGACAGGGTTAGCGACGAGCAGTACTTC. Translation: CASSPPDRVSDEQYF. The chain joins TRBV28 to TRBJ2-7; 7 bases are shared with TRBD1. The CDR3 loop spans 15 amino acids. V shed 6 bases and J 5 bases; nucleotides not matched to a gene: 13. The germline gives CDR1 MDHEN, CDR2 SYDVKM.